The present T cell receptor beta chain was sequenced within a study of T cell changes during pregnancy in multiple sclerosis. Using immunoSEQ multiplex PCR, the repertoire was profiled, and TCRdb retains in-frame clones only, with some absent. The top ten hold 0.4% to 0.55% of the sample, which has about 58,000 clones, 91% seen once. The germline CDR1 and CDR2 sequences are KGHSH and LQKENI. Trimming pared 3 bases from V and 8 bases from J, leaving 20 bases between. The CDR3 has 15 residues. The rearrangement links TRBV18 to TRBJ2-7; a weak D match, TRBD1 (6 bases). This clonotype was obtained from a female donor in good health, enrolled as a control in a pregnancy study. The sample here was CD4+ T cells from peripheral blood mononuclear cells, taken after pregnancy. The CDR3 spells CASSPDSQAGVKQYF. The DNA of the CDR3 is TGTGCCAGCTCACCGGACAGCCAGGCTGGCGTGAAGCAGTACTTC. The whole variable domain, remainder taken from reference TRBV18 and TRBJ2-7, is NAGVMQNPRHLVRRRGQEARLRCSPMKGHSHVYWYRQLPEEGLKFMVYLQKENIIDESGMPKERFSAEFPKEGPSILRIQQVVRGDSAAYFCASSPDSQAGVKQYFGPGTRLTVT.